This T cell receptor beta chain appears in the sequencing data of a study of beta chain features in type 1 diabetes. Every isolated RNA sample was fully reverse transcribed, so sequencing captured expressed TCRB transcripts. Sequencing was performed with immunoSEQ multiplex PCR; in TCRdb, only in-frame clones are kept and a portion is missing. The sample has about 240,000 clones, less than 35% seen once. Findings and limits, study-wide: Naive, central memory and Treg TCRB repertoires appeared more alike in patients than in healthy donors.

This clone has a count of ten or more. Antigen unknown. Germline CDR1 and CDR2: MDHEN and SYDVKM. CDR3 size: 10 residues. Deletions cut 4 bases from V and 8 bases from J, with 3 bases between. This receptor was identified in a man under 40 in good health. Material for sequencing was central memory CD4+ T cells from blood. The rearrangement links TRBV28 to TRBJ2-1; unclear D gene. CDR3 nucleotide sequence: TGTGCCAGCAGTTCGTATGAGCAGTTCTTC. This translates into CASSSYEQFF.